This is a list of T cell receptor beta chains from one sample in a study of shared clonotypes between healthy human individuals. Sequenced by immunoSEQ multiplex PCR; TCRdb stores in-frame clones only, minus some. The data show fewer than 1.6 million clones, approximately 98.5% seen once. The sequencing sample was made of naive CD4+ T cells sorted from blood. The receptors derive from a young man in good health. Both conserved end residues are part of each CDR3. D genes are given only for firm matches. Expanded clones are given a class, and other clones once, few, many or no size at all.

DNA: TGTGCCAGCACCCCATACATCCAGGGTTACGAGCAGTACTTC
CDR3: CASTPYIQGYEQYF
size: -
D: -
V: TRBV28
J: TRBJ2-7

DNA: TGTGCCAGCAGCTCGAAGATCTCCTACGAGCAGTACTTC
CDR3: CASSSKISYEQYF
size: -
D: -
V: TRBV7-2
J: TRBJ2-7

DNA: TGTGCCAGCAGATTGTCGCTTCGCGGCTACACCTTC
CDR3: CASRLSLRGYTF
size: -
D: -
V: TRBV28
J: TRBJ1-2

DNA: TGTGCCAGCAGCTCATCCCGGACTAGCGGGAGTGTCTGGAATGAGCAGTTCTTC
CDR3: CASSSSRTSGSVWNEQFF
size: -
D: TRBD2
V: TRBV7-2
J: TRBJ2-1

DNA: TGTGCCAGCAGCTTGTCGATGAACACTGAAGCTTTCTTT
CDR3: CASSLSMNTEAFF
size: -
D: -
V: TRBV5-4
J: TRBJ1-1

DNA: TGCGCCAGTAAAAAAAGCGGAGTGGGTGCCTACAATGAGCAGTTCTTC
CDR3: CASKKSGVGAYNEQFF
size: -
D: -
V: TRBV10-1
J: TRBJ2-1

DNA: TGTGCCAGCAGCGGGATGTTATACAATGAGCAGTTCTTC
CDR3: CASSGMLYNEQFF
size: -
D: -
V: TRBV2
J: TRBJ2-1

DNA: TGTGCCAGCAGCTTACCTCAGGGGAAAGGAGTAACTGAAGCTTTCTTT
CDR3: CASSLPQGKGVTEAFF
size: -
D: -
V: TRBV5-4
J: TRBJ1-1

DNA: TGTGCCTGGGGTATAGGTTATGGCTACACCTTC
CDR3: CAWGIGYGYTF
size: -
D: -
V: TRBV30
J: TRBJ1-2

DNA: TGTGCCAGCTCACCGGGGACAGGGCCGAACTATGGCTACACCTTC
CDR3: CASSPGTGPNYGYTF
size: once
D: TRBD1
V: TRBV18
J: TRBJ1-2

DNA: TGTGCCAGCAGCAAAACTTTCCGGGACACAACCTACGAGCAGTACTTC
CDR3: CASSKTFRDTTYEQYF
size: -
D: -
V: TRBV21-1
J: TRBJ2-7

DNA: TGTGCCAGCCAGTCGGCCTACGAGCAGTACTTC
CDR3: CASQSAYEQYF
size: -
D: -
V: TRBV7-2
J: TRBJ2-7

DNA: TGTGCCAGCAGCCGTCCGAGGGGCCCATTCGGAAACACCATATATTTT
CDR3: CASSRPRGPFGNTIYF
size: -
D: -
V: TRBV11-2
J: TRBJ1-3

DNA: TGTGCCAGCAACACAGGGAGAAACCCCGGGGATGAGCAGTTCTTC
CDR3: CASNTGRNPGDEQFF
size: -
D: -
V: TRBV6-5
J: TRBJ2-1

DNA: TGCGCCAGCAGTGGGGGACTAGCGGGAGACACCTACGAGCAGTACTTC
CDR3: CASSGGLAGDTYEQYF
size: -
D: TRBD2
V: TRBV5-1
J: TRBJ2-7

DNA: TGTGCCAGCTCACAAAGAAGGCCTAGCGGGAGTGAGTACGAGCAGTACTTC
CDR3: CASSQRRPSGSEYEQYF
size: -
D: TRBD2
V: TRBV18
J: TRBJ2-7

DNA: TGTGCCAGTAGTATAGATCTCGACAACGAGCAGTTCTTC
CDR3: CASSIDLDNEQFF
size: -
D: -
V: TRBV19
J: TRBJ2-1

DNA: TGTGCCAGCTCCTTGAAGCCATCTGAGACCCAGTACTTC
CDR3: CASSLKPSETQYF
size: -
D: -
V: TRBV18
J: TRBJ2-5

DNA: TGCAGCGTTAGGGGGCTGCGGAGGATGTACCAAGAGACCCAGTACTTC
CDR3: CSVRGLRRMYQETQYF
size: -
D: TRBD1
V: TRBV29-1
J: TRBJ2-5

DNA: TGTGCCAGCAGTCAGAGCCGCAACCAAGAGACCCAGTACTTC
CDR3: CASSQSRNQETQYF
size: -
D: -
V: TRBV7-9
J: TRBJ2-5

DNA: TGTGCCAGCAGCTCGCCCCCCCCCTACGAGCAGTACTTC
CDR3: CASSSPPPYEQYF
size: -
D: -
V: TRBV14
J: TRBJ2-7

DNA: TGTGCCAGCAGTTTTGTCTCACACGAGCAGTACTTC
CDR3: CASSFVSHEQYF
size: -
D: -
V: TRBV28
J: TRBJ2-7

DNA: TGTGCCAGCAGCCAGGACAGGGTTGGTCAGCCCCAGCATTTT
CDR3: CASSQDRVGQPQHF
size: -
D: TRBD1
V: TRBV7-2
J: TRBJ1-5

DNA: TGTGCCAGCAGCTCGGCCTGGGGATTGGGTAATGAGCAGTTCTTC
CDR3: CASSSAWGLGNEQFF
size: -
D: -
V: TRBV7-9
J: TRBJ2-1

DNA: TGTGCCAGCAGTTTAGTCGGCAGGTCCTACGAGCAGTACTTC
CDR3: CASSLVGRSYEQYF
size: -
D: -
V: TRBV27
J: TRBJ2-7

DNA: TGCGCCAGCAGCTTGGACGGGACAGGGGCGAACACCTTC
CDR3: CASSLDGTGANTF
size: -
D: TRBD1
V: TRBV5-1
J: TRBJ1-2

DNA: TGTGCCAGCAGCTTTTTGCCTCCAGGGGGTGGGGAGACCCAGTACTTC
CDR3: CASSFLPPGGGETQYF
size: -
D: TRBD1
V: TRBV7-2
J: TRBJ2-5

DNA: TGTGCCAGCAGCCCTGGGGCCTACGAGCAGTACTTC
CDR3: CASSPGAYEQYF
size: -
D: -
V: TRBV5-4
J: TRBJ2-7

DNA: TGCGCCAGCAGACTCTCCTCTCCCTCTTTT
CDR3: CASRLSSPSF
size: once
D: -
V: TRBV23-1
J: TRBJ2-2

DNA: TGTGCCAGCAGCGGGGGGACTAGCGGGAGGGCCGACGAGCAGTACTTC
CDR3: CASSGGTSGRADEQYF
size: -
D: TRBD2
V: TRBV9
J: TRBJ2-7

DNA: TGTGCCAGCAGCTTGGGCGGGAACTCCAACTATGGCTACACCTTC
CDR3: CASSLGGNSNYGYTF
size: -
D: -
V: TRBV5-4
J: TRBJ1-2

DNA: TGTGCCAGCAGTTACGGTGGGACTTCGCAGTATTTT
CDR3: CASSYGGTSQYF
size: -
D: -
V: TRBV6-5
J: TRBJ2-3

DNA: TGCGCCAGCAGCTTCGATCAAGAGACCCAGTACTTC
CDR3: CASSFDQETQYF
size: -
D: -
V: TRBV5-1
J: TRBJ2-5

DNA: TGTGCCAGCAGCCCAGGACTAGCGGGAACAGATACGCAGTATTTT
CDR3: CASSPGLAGTDTQYF
size: -
D: TRBD2
V: TRBV2
J: TRBJ2-3

DNA: TGTGCCAGTAGTATCACCTTCGGGGAGCTGTTTTTT
CDR3: CASSITFGELFF
size: few
D: -
V: TRBV19
J: TRBJ2-2

DNA: TGTGCCAGCAGCCAAGAGTACAGGGGCGTAAGGCTTACTACAGATACGCAGTATTTT
CDR3: CASSQEYRGVRLTTDTQYF
size: -
D: TRBD1
V: TRBV14
J: TRBJ2-3

DNA: TGTGCCAGCAGCGTGGCAGGGAGCACTAATGAAAAACTGTTTTTT
CDR3: CASSVAGSTNEKLFF
size: -
D: -
V: TRBV7-9
J: TRBJ1-4

DNA: TGTGCCAGCAGCTTAGAAGGTTTTGAGACCCAGTACTTC
CDR3: CASSLEGFETQYF
size: -
D: -
V: TRBV11-2
J: TRBJ2-5

DNA: TGTGCCAGCTCCGGGCCGGGGAGAGAGACCCAGTACTTC
CDR3: CASSGPGRETQYF
size: -
D: -
V: TRBV9
J: TRBJ2-5

DNA: TGTGCCAGTAGAGGGGGACAGGGCTCCCCAGCTTTCTTT
CDR3: CASRGGQGSPAFF
size: -
D: TRBD1
V: TRBV19
J: TRBJ1-1

DNA: TGCAGCGTTGAGTCCAGGTTAGCCAAAAACATTCAGTACTTC
CDR3: CSVESRLAKNIQYF
size: -
D: -
V: TRBV29-1
J: TRBJ2-4

DNA: TGTGCCAGCAGCAAAAGCGGGGCGCCACCGCAGGGTTGCGGAGAGACCCAGTACTTC
CDR3: CASSKSGAPPQGCGETQYF
size: -
D: -
V: TRBV21-1
J: TRBJ2-5

DNA: TGTGCCAGTAGTATTTCACCAGGCACAGATACGCAGTATTTT
CDR3: CASSISPGTDTQYF
size: -
D: -
V: TRBV19
J: TRBJ2-3

DNA: TGCGCCAGCAGCCCAGGACGGGCGGGTCGTTCCGGGGAGCTGTTTTTT
CDR3: CASSPGRAGRSGELFF
size: -
D: -
V: TRBV5-1
J: TRBJ2-2

DNA: TGCGCCAGCAGCCCAGGGACGCCGGGCTACGAGCAGTACTTC
CDR3: CASSPGTPGYEQYF
size: -
D: -
V: TRBV5-1
J: TRBJ2-7

DNA: TGTGCCAGCTCACCAGTGGGAGGTTTTGAAAGCACAGATACGCAGTATTTT
CDR3: CASSPVGGFESTDTQYF
size: -
D: -
V: TRBV18
J: TRBJ2-3

DNA: TGTGCCAGCAGCCGGGACTTCCTCAGCTCTGGAAACACCATATATTTT
CDR3: CASSRDFLSSGNTIYF
size: -
D: -
V: TRBV7-2
J: TRBJ1-3

DNA: TGTGCCTGGAGTCCAGGTAGCGGCTCCTACAATGAGCAGTTCTTC
CDR3: CAWSPGSGSYNEQFF
size: -
D: -
V: TRBV30
J: TRBJ2-1

DNA: TGCACCAGCAGCCCCAATAAGAGGGAGGCCACCAAAGAGACCCAGTACTTC
CDR3: CTSSPNKREATKETQYF
size: -
D: -
V: TRBV1
J: TRBJ2-5

DNA: TGCGCCAGCACCAAAGACAGGGTCCTTAATTCTGAGCAGTTCTTC
CDR3: CASTKDRVLNSEQFF
size: -
D: TRBD1
V: TRBV5-1
J: TRBJ2-1

DNA: TGTGCCAGCAGTCGCCGGGACAGGGTTCCCTACAATGAGCAGTTCTTC
CDR3: CASSRRDRVPYNEQFF
size: -
D: TRBD1
V: TRBV5-6
J: TRBJ2-1

DNA: TGTGCCAGCGTCCGCGTTACCGGTATCTCCTATGGCTACACCTTC
CDR3: CASVRVTGISYGYTF
size: once
D: -
V: TRBV6-1
J: TRBJ1-2

DNA: TGTGCCAGTAGTGTCGGACAGGGAACCTACGAGCAGTACTTC
CDR3: CASSVGQGTYEQYF
size: -
D: TRBD1
V: TRBV19
J: TRBJ2-7

DNA: TGTGCCAGCAGTGACCCTCAGAGTTTCTACGAGCAGTACTTC
CDR3: CASSDPQSFYEQYF
size: -
D: -
V: TRBV25-1
J: TRBJ2-7

DNA: TGTGCCATCAGTAACCTCCGGGACAGGGGGCTCGGCACCGGGGAGCTGTTTTTT
CDR3: CAISNLRDRGLGTGELFF
size: -
D: TRBD1
V: TRBV10-3
J: TRBJ2-2

DNA: TGCAGCGTTGAGGGCGGGGGTCCCTACGAGCAGTACTTC
CDR3: CSVEGGGPYEQYF
size: -
D: TRBD2
V: TRBV29-1
J: TRBJ2-7

DNA: TGTGCCAGCAGCTTAGAGACAGGGTTTACAGATACGCAGTATTTT
CDR3: CASSLETGFTDTQYF
size: -
D: TRBD1
V: TRBV7-9
J: TRBJ2-3

DNA: TGTGCCAGCACCCAAACGGGAGTCCCTTACAATGAGCAGTTCTTC
CDR3: CASTQTGVPYNEQFF
size: -
D: -
V: TRBV14
J: TRBJ2-1